This T cell receptor beta chain was recovered during a study of T cell repertoires in cytomegalovirus infection (dated by TCRdb to about 2019). Looking at the study overall: Donor HLA type was relevant to the analysis, as public TCR beta signatures indicated carriage of CMV infection together with the matching HLA type. The study at large found these results: In the ex vivo response, HLA-C-restricted CMV-specific TCR beta clonotypes were dominant, and in two of eight donors the single most frequent clonotype came from this HLA-C-restricted group. Carriers of CMV infection plus the relevant HLA type were discriminated by the cumulative frequency of public TCR beta family members in the study cohort and in an independent approximately 360-donor cohort.

Concerning this clonotype itself: Its antigen specificity is not known. No base qualities exist here, and no much larger clone lies one base off it.

The CDR3 runs 15 amino acids, cysteine and phenylalanine included. The only DNA kept is the CDR3, 45 bases in frame from the first base. V gives up 2 bases and J gives up 6 bases, and the segment between their germline ends measures 13 bases. The germline V gene (reference sequence) yields MNHNY for CDR1 and SVGAGI for CDR2. Sequenced on an Illumina HiSeq 1500. Clones were called with MiXCR by TCRdb after fastp trimmed the public reads at Q25, and only in-frame beta chains were retained. Merged by CDR3 protein, the rows form single entries marked with the most common genes and DNA. The sample records 250,000 to 300,000 distinct CDR3 sequences, approximately 13% of which are singletons. About 10% of the sample lies in the top ten.

In this chain, TRBV6-6 is recombined with TRBJ1-4; possibly the D gene is TRBD1, per 6 matching bases. This sequence originates from a human donor in good health (CMV status not recorded). Some clones in this sample may be carry-over from other donors' samples. The specimen sequenced was PBMCs. The CDR3 corresponds to CASSYPGEGHEKLFF. Here is the DNA: TGTGCCAGCAGTTACCCAGGGGAGGGGCATGAAAAACTGTTTTTT.